This T cell receptor beta chain was retrieved from a study of cytomegalovirus exposure and HLA in healthy donors. The germline CDR1 and CDR2 sequences are SGHRS and YFSETQ. V gave up 4 bases and J gave up 2 bases, with 16 bases separating them. The CDR3 has 15 amino acids. Concerning this clone itself: Its matching antigen is unknown.

This PCR relied on a set of 60 Vbeta primers and 13 Jbeta primers. Repertoires were generated with immunoSEQ multiplex PCR, while TCRdb's copy carries only in-frame clones and drops some. The data contain 200,000 or so clones, 75% to 80% of them singletons. General study points: In a later analysis, a missense DCLRE1C variant was linked to TCR beta V- and J-gene trimming.

The sequenced sample consisted of PBMCs. The chain combines TRBV5-1 with TRBJ2-7, with D unresolved. The sequence derives from a woman in her twenties or thirties in good health and CMV-seropositive. The DNA for the CDR3 is TGCGCCAGCAGCCCCCCAGCCGGCCGGGCCTACGAGCAGTACTTC. The encoded protein is CASSPPAGRAYEQYF.